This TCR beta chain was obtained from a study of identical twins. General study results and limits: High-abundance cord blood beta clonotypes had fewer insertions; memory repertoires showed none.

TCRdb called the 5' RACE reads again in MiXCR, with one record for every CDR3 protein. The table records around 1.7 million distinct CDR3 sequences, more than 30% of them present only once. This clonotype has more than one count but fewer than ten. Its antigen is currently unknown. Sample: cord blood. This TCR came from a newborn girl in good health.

CDR3 residues: CASSLVARSSYNEQFF. Here the CDR3 DNA reads TGTGCCAGCAGTCTAGTAGCGCGAAGCTCCTACAATGAGCAGTTCTTC. The chain is built from TRBV12-3 or TRBV12-4 and TRBJ2-1; maybe TRBD2 (5 bases). This CDR3 is 16 amino acids long. Trimming cost V 5 bases and J 0 bases, with 14 bases left between them.